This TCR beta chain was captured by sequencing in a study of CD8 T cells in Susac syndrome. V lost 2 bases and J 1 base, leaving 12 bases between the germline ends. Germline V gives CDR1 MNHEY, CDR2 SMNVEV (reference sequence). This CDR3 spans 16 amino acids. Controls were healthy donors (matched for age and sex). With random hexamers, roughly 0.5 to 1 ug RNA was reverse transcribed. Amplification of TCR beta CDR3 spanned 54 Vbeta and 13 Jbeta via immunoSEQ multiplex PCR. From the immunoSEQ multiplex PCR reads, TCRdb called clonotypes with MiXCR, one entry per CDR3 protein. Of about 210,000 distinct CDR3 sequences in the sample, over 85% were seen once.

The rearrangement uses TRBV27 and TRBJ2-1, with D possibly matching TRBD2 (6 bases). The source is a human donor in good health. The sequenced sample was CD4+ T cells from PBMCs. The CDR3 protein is CASSLQGLPSYNEQFF. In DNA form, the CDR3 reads TGTGCCAGCAGTTTACAGGGACTGCCATCCTACAATGAGCAGTTCTTC.